A single sample is the source of the 3 T cell receptor beta chains below, sequenced in a study of T cell repertoires in cytomegalovirus infection. These receptors' targets are unknown. From the reads, TCRdb called clonotypes with MiXCR, one entry per CDR3 protein. The sample has about a million distinct CDR3 sequences; 31% are singletons. The sequences come from cultured CD8+ T cells from PBMCs, collected from culture after CMV antigen stimulation. Source of these receptors: a human donor in good health (CMV status not recorded). Some clones in this sample may be carry-over from other donors' samples.

The chain recombines TRBV7-9 with TRBJ1-2; tentatively, D is TRBD1 (6 bases). Trimming pared 0 bases from V and 5 bases from J, leaving 10 bases between. This CDR3 region has 14 residues. Germline V gene data show CDR1 as SEHNR and CDR2 as FQNEAQ (reference sequence). The CDR3, as DNA: TGTGCCAGCAGCTTAGCGCTTGGACAGTATGGCTACACCTTC. This gives the protein CASSLALGQYGYTF.

The CDR3 nucleotides read TGTGCCAGCAGCCGGGAGGATTTTTATAATTCACCCCTCCACTTT. It codes for CASSREDFYNSPLHF. This chain joins TRBV7-9 and TRBJ1-6; the D is unclear. Germline V lookup: CDR1 SEHNR, CDR2 FQNEAQ (reference sequence). The V end lost 5 bases, the J end lost 4 bases, and 12 bases lay between the germline ends. The CDR3 loop spans 15 amino acids.

A note on this clonotype: One end of the junction does not line up with germline, which may come from a read error. This chain connects TRBV7-6 to TRBJ1-2; perhaps TRBD1 as D (6 bases). This CDR3 spans 15 amino acids. The V gene's germline CDR1 is SGHVS and CDR2 FNYEAQ. The CDR3 reads CVSSLGRGGNYGYTF. Here the CDR3 DNA reads TGTGTCAGCAGCTTAGGCAGGGGAGGAAACTATGGCTACACCTTC.